The 28 T cell receptor beta chains below were found in one sample sequenced in a study of early T cells in non-severe SARS-CoV-2 infection. TCRdb reanalysed the 5' RACE reads using MiXCR and keeps one entry per CDR3 protein. Here the sample spans roughly 120,000 distinct CDR3 sequences, about 16% being singletons. Material: whole blood. These receptors all come from an adult who was a healthcare worker with PCR-confirmed SARS-CoV-2 infection or an uninfected control (not recorded which).

CDR3 sequence reads: CASSSLIISTQYF. The CDR3 region has the DNA TGTGCCAGCAGCTCCCTGATAATCTCGACCCAGTACTTC. The rearrangement links TRBV7-2 to TRBJ2-5; D call uncertain. Trimming took off 4 bases at V and 7 bases at J, with 13 bases between the two ends. The CDR3 is 13 amino acids. In germline, CDR1 is SGHTA, CDR2 FQGNSA.

The chain carries TRBV7-9 and TRBJ2-3; D is ambiguous. The germline V gene has CDR1 SEHNR and CDR2 FQNEAQ (reference sequence). V lost 5 bases and J lost 4, with 16 bases in between. The CDR3 spans 15 residues. CDR3 sequence reads: CASSSSIPWADTQYF. The CDR3 DNA follows: TGTGCCAGCAGCAGCTCTATTCCCTGGGCAGATACGCAGTATTTT.

The V and J genes are TRBV29-1 and TRBJ2-1; no firm D call. Germline CDR1 reads SQVTM; CDR2 reads ANQGSEA. The CDR3 spans 10 residues. V lost 4 bases and J lost 12, with 10 bases in between. The CDR3 is CSVGQDRQFF. CDR3 coding DNA: TGCAGCGTTGGCCAGGATCGGCAGTTCTTC.

There are a few counts of this clonotype. This rearrangement joins TRBV12-3 or TRBV12-4 to TRBJ1-5; D gene uncertain. V lost 5 bases and J 4 bases, leaving 6 bases between the germline ends. This CDR3 region has 12 residues. Here the CDR3 DNA reads TGTGCCAGCAGTCCCCAGAATCAGCCCCAGCATTTT. Amino acid sequence: CASSPQNQPQHF.

CDR3 bases: TGTGCCAGCTCGGCGGCTAACTATGGCTACACCTTC. As protein: CASSAANYGYTF. The rearrangement links TRBV18 to TRBJ1-2; no reliable D call. This CDR3 is built from 12 residues. V was clipped by 6 bases and J by 0 bases, with 5 bases between them. The germline V gene encodes CDR1 KGHSH and CDR2 LQKENI.

At least ten counts were recorded for this clonotype. The rearrangement joins TRBV12-3 or TRBV12-4 to TRBJ2-1; TRBD1 aligns across 9 bases. After removal of 4 bases from V and 8 bases from J, the junction contained 9 bases not matched to a gene. This CDR3 has 15 residues. The CDR3: CASSWTGEVDDEQFF. CDR3 DNA: TGTGCCAGCAGTTGGACAGGGGAAGTGGACGATGAGCAGTTCTTC.

This clonotype was seen a handful of times. The J gene is TRBJ2-1, the V gene TRBV30; D is ambiguous. The V gene's germline CDR1 is GTSNPN and CDR2 SVGIG (reference sequence). V was pared by 5 bases and J by 8 bases, with 10 bases between. CDR3 size: 11 residues. CDR3: CAWSHMDEQFF. DNA of the CDR3: TGTGCCTGGTCTCATATGGATGAGCAGTTCTTC.

The chain is built from TRBV7-3 and TRBJ2-1; 9 bases map to TRBD1. Germline-derived CDR1 and CDR2 are SGHTA and FQGTGA. V trimming: 2 bases; J trimming: 5 bases; junction bases outside the gene matches: 4. This CDR3 is 15 amino acids long. The CDR3 here is CASSLVGQGNNEQFF. The CDR3 bases are TGTGCCAGCAGCTTAGTGGGACAGGGTAACAATGAGCAGTTCTTC.

This chain connects TRBV9 to TRBJ2-1; TRBD2 aligns across 7 bases. CDR3 length: 15 amino acids. Germline V gives CDR1 SGDLS, CDR2 YYNGEE. J lost 7 bases, V lost 0 bases, and 7 bases had no gene match. In nucleotides, the CDR3 is TGTGCCAGCAGCGTAGAGCTAAGCGGGGAGAATGAGCAGTTCTTC. Amino acids: CASSVELSGENEQFF.

This clonotype was seen a few times. The gene calls are TRBV7-9 and TRBJ2-4; D may be TRBD1 or TRBD2 (5 bases each). CDR1 is SEHNR, CDR2 FQNEAQ, per germline (reference sequence). V was trimmed by 5 bases and J by 0 bases, leaving 17 bases between them. The CDR3 extends over 17 amino acids. CDR3 amino acids: CASSTGNGALAKNIQYF. The CDR3 DNA reads as TGTGCCAGCAGCACGGGGAACGGGGCTCTAGCCAAAAACATTCAGTACTTC.

This clonotype was found a few times. The chain employs TRBV12-3 or TRBV12-4 and TRBJ2-3, with 7 bases that match TRBD2. The CDR3 runs to 13 residues. The J segment lost 8 bases and the V segment lost 6 bases, leaving 8 bases of the junction unmatched. The CDR3 loop is CASSTERGGTQYF. The CDR3 DNA sequence: TGTGCCAGCAGCACCGAGCGGGGTGGTACGCAGTATTTT.

In the case of this clonotype: Sequence at one end of the junction differs from germline and may be a read error. The chain employs TRBV7-9 and TRBJ1-3, with unresolved D. CDR1 SEHNR and CDR2 FQNEAQ come from the germline V gene (reference sequence). The CDR3 totals 15 residues. The CDR3 DNA reads TGTACCAGCAGCTTAGCTATCGCCTCTGTAAACACCATATATTTT. This translates into CTSSLAIASVNTIYF.

The J gene is TRBJ2-4, the V gene TRBV7-2, with D possibly TRBD2 on 6 matching bases. CDR1 is SGHTA and CDR2 is FQGNSA in the germline V gene. The CDR3 length is 16 residues. The V and J ends lost 5 bases and 0 bases respectively, with 14 bases between them. Written as DNA, the CDR3 is TGTGCCAGCAGCCCCCCCGGGGGATTAGCCAAAAACATTCAGTACTTC. Protein: CASSPPGGLAKNIQYF.

This clonotype was found a few times. The chain couples TRBV7-9 to TRBJ1-3; D uncertain. The length of the CDR3 is 13 residues. Germline V gives CDR1 SEHNR, CDR2 FQNEAQ (reference sequence). Trimming took off 5 bases at V and 2 bases at J, with 7 bases between the two ends. The CDR3 DNA is TGTGCCAGCAGCACAATAACTGGAAACACCATATATTTT. This encodes CASSTITGNTIYF.

The CDR3 nucleotides are TGCGCCAGCAGCGGTGAGCAGTTCTTC. This translates into CASSGEQFF. The chain joins TRBV5-1 to TRBJ2-1; D gene ambiguous. Deletions cut 4 bases from V and 9 bases from J, with 2 bases between. The germline CDR1 and CDR2 sequences are SGHRS and YFSETQ. This CDR3 has 9 residues.

The table lists this clonotype with a few counts. J is TRBJ1-4 and V is TRBV30; possibly TRBD1 for D (6 bases). The CDR3 extends over 15 amino acids. Germline values: CDR1 GTSNPN, CDR2 SVGIG (reference sequence). V shed 3 bases and J shed 8 bases, with 19 bases lying between them. The CDR3 DNA follows: TGTGCCTGGAGCCAACCAACAGGGATTGGGGAAAAACTGTTTTTT. Translated: CAWSQPTGIGEKLFF.

The gene calls are TRBV9 and TRBJ2-5; maybe TRBD1 (5 bases). V was clipped by 3 bases and J by 4 bases, with 22 bases between them. Germline V gene data show CDR1 as SGDLS and CDR2 as YYNGEE. The CDR3 covers 17 residues. CDR3 DNA: TGTGCCAGCAGCGCCACGAAACACCCGACAGAGCCAGAGACCCAGTACTTC. This codes for CASSATKHPTEPETQYF.

This clonotype was counted once. A single base separates this from a much larger clone, so it may be a read error. The V call is TRBV12-3 or TRBV12-4, the J call TRBJ2-3, with D maybe TRBD1 (6 bases). With 6 bases removed from V and 9 bases from J, the gap between germline ends came to 19 bases. The CDR3 totals 14 residues. CDR3 sequence (DNA): TGTGCCAGCAGCCGCCCATGGGACATCAGGACGCAGTATTTT. It is translated as CASSRPWDIRTQYF.

V and J are TRBV29-1 and TRBJ1-2, with 8 bases that match TRBD1. The germline gives CDR1 SQVTM, CDR2 ANQGSEA. J gave up 9 bases and V 7 bases, and 7 bases lay outside the gene matches. This CDR3 contains 11 residues. Here the CDR3 DNA reads TGCAGCGCTAGAACAGGGGGGCGCTACACCTTC. This encodes CSARTGGRYTF.

In its sample, this clonotype was seen a few times. The chain links TRBV29-1 to TRBJ2-1; TRBD1 is a possible D gene (6 bases). Trimming left V 3 bases short and J 1 base short, with 7 bases between. Looked up from germline, CDR1 is SQVTM and CDR2 is ANQGSEA. This CDR3 spans 13 amino acids. CDR3 DNA sequence: TGCAGCGTTGAGAGGGGGTCCTACAATGAGCAGTTCTTC. Its protein is CSVERGSYNEQFF.

This clonotype was detected a few times. The chain links TRBV12-3 or TRBV12-4 to TRBJ1-5; 7 bases agree with TRBD1. This CDR3 has 13 residues. V gave up 5 bases and J gave up 2 bases; unmatched junction bases: 0. The CDR3 DNA reads TGTGCCAGCAGTACAGGGGGCAATCAGCCCCAGCATTTT. Its protein product is CASSTGGNQPQHF.

The chain links TRBV7-3 to TRBJ1-5; TRBD1 is a possible D gene (5 bases). Per germline, CDR1 SGHTA and CDR2 FQGTGA. There are 13 residues in the CDR3. V shed 2 bases and J shed 5 bases, with 7 bases lying between them. In nucleotides, the CDR3 is TGTGCCAGCAGCTTAGACAGTTATCAGCCCCAGCATTTT. It codes for CASSLDSYQPQHF.

The V call is TRBV9, the J call TRBJ2-1; 11 nucleotides match TRBD1. The V gene's germline CDR1 is SGDLS and CDR2 YYNGEE. Trimming at V came to 4 bases and at J to 7 bases, leaving 13 bases not matched to a gene. This CDR3 is built from 17 residues. CDR3 sequence (DNA): TGTGCCAGCAGCCCCCCCGCCCGGGACAGGGGGAGTAATGAGCAGTTCTTC. It translates to CASSPPARDRGSNEQFF.

The rearrangement uses TRBV20-1 and TRBJ2-1; TRBD2 matches at 14 bases. V lost 5 bases and J lost 2; bases outside the gene matches: 5. Germline CDR1 reads DFQATT; CDR2 reads SNEGSKA (reference sequence). The CDR3 has 16 residues. DNA for the CDR3: TGCAGTGCTCAAGGACTAGCGGGGGGCACCTACAATGAGCAGTTCTTC. Translated, it gives CSAQGLAGGTYNEQFF.

The rearrangement links TRBV7-2 to TRBJ2-7; D gene uncertain. CDR3 length equals 17 residues. Germline V lookup: CDR1 SGHTA, CDR2 FQGNSA. Trimming took off 5 bases at V and 2 bases at J, with 22 bases between the two ends. The DNA of the CDR3 is TGTGCCAGCAGCACAGTCCCCCGAAAACTGGATGCCTACGAGCAGTACTTC. Amino acid sequence: CASSTVPRKLDAYEQYF.

The table lists this clonotype with a few counts. This chain joins TRBV18 and TRBJ1-5; D might be TRBD1 (5 bases). CDR1 KGHSH and CDR2 LQKENI come from the germline V gene. Between the trimmed V and J ends, which lost 6 bases and 1 base, there was a span of 16 bases. This CDR3 has 16 amino acids. The CDR3 spells CASSFGTSQSNQPQHF. CDR3 sequence (DNA): TGTGCCAGCTCCTTTGGGACCTCCCAAAGCAATCAGCCCCAGCATTTT.

This clonotype has only a few counts. V usage is TRBV4-1 and J usage is TRBJ2-3; 7 bases line up with TRBD2. Germline CDR1 reads MGHRA; CDR2 reads YSYEKL. The CDR3 contains 14 residues. V gave up 3 bases and J gave up 6 bases; unmatched junction bases: 6. The CDR3 DNA sequence: TGCGCCAGCAGCCAGGGAGGGATGATGGATACGCAGTATTTT. This sequence encodes CASSQGGMMDTQYF.

This clonotype occurred many times. The V and J genes are TRBV3-1 and TRBJ1-1; no definite D call. Trimming took 1 base from V and 2 from J, leaving 5 bases between them. The CDR3 sequence is 13 residues long. Germline V CDR1 and CDR2: LGHDT, YNNKEL (reference sequence). CDR3 amino acids: CASSQGGNTEAFF. The CDR3 nucleotides are TGTGCCAGCAGCCAAGGGGGAAACACTGAAGCTTTCTTT.